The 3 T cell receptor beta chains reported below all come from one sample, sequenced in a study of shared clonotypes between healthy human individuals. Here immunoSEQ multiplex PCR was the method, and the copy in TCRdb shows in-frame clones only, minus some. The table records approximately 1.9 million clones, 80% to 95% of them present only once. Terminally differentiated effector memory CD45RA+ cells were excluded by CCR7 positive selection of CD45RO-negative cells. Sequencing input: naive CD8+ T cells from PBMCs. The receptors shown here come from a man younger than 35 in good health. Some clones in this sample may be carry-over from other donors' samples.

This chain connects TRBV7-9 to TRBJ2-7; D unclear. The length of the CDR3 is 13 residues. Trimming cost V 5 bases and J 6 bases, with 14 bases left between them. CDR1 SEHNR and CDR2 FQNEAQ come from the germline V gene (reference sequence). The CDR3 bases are TGTGCCAGCAGCCCCCCCTCAGGTGGCGAGCAGTACTTC. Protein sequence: CASSPPSGGEQYF.

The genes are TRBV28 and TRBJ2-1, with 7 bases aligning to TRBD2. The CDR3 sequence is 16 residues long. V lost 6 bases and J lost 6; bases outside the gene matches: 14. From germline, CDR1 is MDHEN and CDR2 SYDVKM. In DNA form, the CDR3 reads TGTGCCAGCAGCCTCCTCGGGGGGAGGGCCGGCAATGAGCAGTTCTTC. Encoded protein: CASSLLGGRAGNEQFF.

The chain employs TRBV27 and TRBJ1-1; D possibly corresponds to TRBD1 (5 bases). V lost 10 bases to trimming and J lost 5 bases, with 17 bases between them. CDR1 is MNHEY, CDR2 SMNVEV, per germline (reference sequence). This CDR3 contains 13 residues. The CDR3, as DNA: TGTGCCACTCAGGGATCGTTAGCTACTGAAGCTTTCTTT. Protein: CATQGSLATEAFF.